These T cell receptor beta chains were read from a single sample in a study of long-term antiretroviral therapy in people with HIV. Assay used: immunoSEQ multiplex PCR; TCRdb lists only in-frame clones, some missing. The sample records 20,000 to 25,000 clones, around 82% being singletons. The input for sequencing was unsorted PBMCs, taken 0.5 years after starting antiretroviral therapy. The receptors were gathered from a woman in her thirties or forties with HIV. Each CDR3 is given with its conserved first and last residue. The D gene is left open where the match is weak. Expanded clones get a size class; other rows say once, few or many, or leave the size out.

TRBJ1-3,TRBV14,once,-,TGTGCCAGCAGCCAACAGAGGCTCTTTGAGGCGGGAAACACCATATATTTT,CASSQQRLFEAGNTIYF
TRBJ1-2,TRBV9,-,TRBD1,TGTGCCAGCAGCGTAGACAGGGGGGGCTATGGCTACACCTTC,CASSVDRGGYGYTF
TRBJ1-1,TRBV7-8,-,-,TGTGCCAGCTCCCAACGCGCGGGGGACACTGAAGCTTTCTTT,CASSQRAGDTEAFF
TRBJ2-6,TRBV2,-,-,TGTGCCAGCAGTGAATGGCCGGGGGCCAACGTCCTGACTTTC,CASSEWPGANVLTF
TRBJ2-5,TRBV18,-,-,TGTGCCAGCTCACCACAAACTGGGGGTAATGGAGAGACCCAGTACTTC,CASSPQTGGNGETQYF
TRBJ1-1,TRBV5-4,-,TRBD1,TGTGCCAGCAGCTTGGGGAGGGGGCAGAACACTGAAGCTTTCTTT,CASSLGRGQNTEAFF
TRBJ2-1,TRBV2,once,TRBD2,TGTGCCAGCATGCGGGGACGACGACTAGCGGGGAACAATGAGCAGTTCTTC,CASMRGRRLAGNNEQFF
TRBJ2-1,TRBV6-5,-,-,TGTGCCAGCAGACCGACAGGCTACAATGAGCAGTTCTTC,CASRPTGYNEQFF
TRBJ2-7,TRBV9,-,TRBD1,TGTGCCAGCAGCGTAGCTACGGGACAGGGGGCTTACGAGCAGTACTTC,CASSVATGQGAYEQYF
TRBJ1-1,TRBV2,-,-,TGTGCCAGCAGTGTAGGACTTAACACTGAAGCTTTCTTT,CASSVGLNTEAFF
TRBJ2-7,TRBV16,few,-,TGTGCCAGCAGCCAATTCGCGTGGGGCCAAACCTACGAGCAGTACTTC,CASSQFAWGQTYEQYF
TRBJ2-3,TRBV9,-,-,TGTGCCAGCAGCGTAGGGCCTAGCACAGATACGCAGTATTTT,CASSVGPSTDTQYF
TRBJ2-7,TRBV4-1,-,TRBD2,TGCGCCAGCAGGGGGATCGGGGGGGGGAACTACGAGCAGTACTTC,CASRGIGGGNYEQYF
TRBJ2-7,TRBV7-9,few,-,TGTGCCACCTCGACCAACGGGGGGCGAGCCTACGAGCAGTACTTC,CATSTNGGRAYEQYF
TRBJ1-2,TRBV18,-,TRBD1,TGTGCCAGCTCACCGACAGGGGCCGGCTACACCTTC,CASSPTGAGYTF
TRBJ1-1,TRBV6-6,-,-,TGTGCCAGTTTACAGGGAGGTGGCACTGAAGCTTTCTTT,CASLQGGGTEAFF
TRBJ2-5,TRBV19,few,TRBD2,TGTGCCAGTAGTATCGGGGGACTAAAAAGTAAAGAGACCCAGTACTTC,CASSIGGLKSKETQYF
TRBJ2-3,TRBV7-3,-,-,TGTGCCAGCTCTCAGGGTGGAACAGATACGCAGTATTTT,CASSQGGTDTQYF
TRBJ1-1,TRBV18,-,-,TGTGCCAGCTCACCACAACGAAACACTGAAGCTTTCTTT,CASSPQRNTEAFF
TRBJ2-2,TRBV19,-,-,TGTGCCAGTAGTATAAGGCGGGGCAGGGTTGGGACCGGGGAGCTGTTTTTT,CASSIRRGRVGTGELFF
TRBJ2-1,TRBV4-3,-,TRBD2,TGCGCCAGCAGCCAAGTAGCGGGGACCAATGAGCAGTTCTTC,CASSQVAGTNEQFF
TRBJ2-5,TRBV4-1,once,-,TGCGCCAGCAGCCAAGATCCCGGGGCCGTAGGTTCAGAGACCCAGTACTTC,CASSQDPGAVGSETQYF
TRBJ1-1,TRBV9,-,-,TGTGCCAGCAGCGTAGTAGAAAGACCGAGTATGAACACTGAAGCTTTCTTT,CASSVVERPSMNTEAFF
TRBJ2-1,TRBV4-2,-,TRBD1,TGTGCCAGCTCCTCGACAGGGGGCAATGAGCAGTTCTTC,CASSSTGGNEQFF
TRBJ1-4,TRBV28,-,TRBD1,TGTGCCAGCACCCGCGGCGGCTCAGGGGGCATGGGTGAAAAACTGTTTTTT,CASTRGGSGGMGEKLFF
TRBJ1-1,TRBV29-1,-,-,TGCAGCGTTACCCCATTAGCAGGGAGCACTGAAGCTTTCTTT,CSVTPLAGSTEAFF
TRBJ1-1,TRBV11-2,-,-,TGTGCCAGCAGCTCCTTACAGGACCCGAAGGGGGCTTTCTTT,CASSSLQDPKGAFF
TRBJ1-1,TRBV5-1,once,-,TGCGCCAGCAGCTTACAGGAGAACACTGAAGCTTTCTTT,CASSLQENTEAFF
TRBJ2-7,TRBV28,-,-,TGTGCCAGCAGTTTACGGGGGTCCAACTCCTACGAGCAGTACTTC,CASSLRGSNSYEQYF
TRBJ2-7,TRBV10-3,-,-,TGTGCCATCAGTGAGTCCGGCGGAGGGAACGAGCAGTACTTC,CAISESGGGNEQYF
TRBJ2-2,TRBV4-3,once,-,TGCGCCAGCAGCCAAGACGGGGTCACCGGGGAGCTGTTTTTT,CASSQDGVTGELFF
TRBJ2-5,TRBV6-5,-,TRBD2,TGTGCCAGCAGTCAAGACGGGGGGAATTGGGAGACCCAGTACTTC,CASSQDGGNWETQYF
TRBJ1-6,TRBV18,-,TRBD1,TGTGCCAGCTCACTTGGACAGGGGGTTCAGAGCTCCTATAATTCACCCCTCCACTTT,CASSLGQGVQSSYNSPLHF
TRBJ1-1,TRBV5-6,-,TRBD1,TGTGCCAGCAGCCGCAGGGGGGAAACTGAAGCTTTCTTT,CASSRRGETEAFF
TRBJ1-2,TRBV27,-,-,TGTGCCAGCAGTTTATTGGGGGGTCTCTATGGCTACACCTTC,CASSLLGGLYGYTF
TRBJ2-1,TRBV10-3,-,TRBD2,TGTGCCATGGGGGGGGGTGAGCAGTTCTTC,CAMGGGEQFF
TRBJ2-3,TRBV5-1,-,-,TGCGCCAGCAGGTCTGGGGGGGCCGTCACAGATACGCAGTATTTT,CASRSGGAVTDTQYF
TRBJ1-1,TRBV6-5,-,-,TGTGCCAGCAGAAGCGAGGGACGGCGGAACACTGAAGCTTTCTTT,CASRSEGRRNTEAFF
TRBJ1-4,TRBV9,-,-,TGTGCCAGCAGCGCACAACCGGCCGGACGGACAACAACTAATGAAAAACTGTTTTTT,CASSAQPAGRTTTNEKLFF
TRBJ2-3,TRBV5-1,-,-,TGCGCCAGCAGCTCGGACTCTTCAGCGATAACAGATACGCAGTATTTT,CASSSDSSAITDTQYF
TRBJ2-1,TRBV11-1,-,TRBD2,TGTGCCAGCAGCCCGGGGGGGGCCTCCTACAATGAGCAGTTCTTC,CASSPGGASYNEQFF
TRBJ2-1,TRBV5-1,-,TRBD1,TGCGCCAGCAGCTGGGGGGACAGGGCCTACAATGAGCAGTTCTTC,CASSWGDRAYNEQFF
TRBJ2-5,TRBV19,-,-,TGTGCCAGTAGTATAGCCGGGACCCAGTACTTC,CASSIAGTQYF
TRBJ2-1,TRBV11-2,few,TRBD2,TGTGCCAGCAGCTTAGCGGCTAGCGGGGGGAAGCAGTTCTTC,CASSLAASGGKQFF
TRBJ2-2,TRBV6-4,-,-,TGTGCCAGCAGTGACGGGACTGCCGCGAACACCGGGGAGCTGTTTTTT,CASSDGTAANTGELFF
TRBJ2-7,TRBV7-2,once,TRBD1,TGTGCCAGCAGCTTAGAATTCGGGACAGGAGTGTACGAGCAGTACTTC,CASSLEFGTGVYEQYF
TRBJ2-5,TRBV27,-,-,TGTGCCAGCAGTTTGCGGGTCTTCGAGACCCAGTACTTC,CASSLRVFETQYF
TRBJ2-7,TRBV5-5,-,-,TGTGCCAGCAGCTCCCTGAGGGAGCAGTACTTC,CASSSLREQYF
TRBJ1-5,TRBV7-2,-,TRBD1,TGTGCCAGCAGCCCATGGACAGGGTCCAATCAGCCCCAGCATTTT,CASSPWTGSNQPQHF
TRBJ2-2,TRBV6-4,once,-,TGTGCCAGCAGCTCCTTTACCGGGGAGCTGTTTTTT,CASSSFTGELFF
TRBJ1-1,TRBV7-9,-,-,TGTGCCAGCTGTACAGAGACGAACACTGAAGCTTTCTTT,CASCTETNTEAFF
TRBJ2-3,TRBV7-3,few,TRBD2,TGTGCCAGCAGTCCCATGGGACTAGCGGGGGGAACGCAGTATTTT,CASSPMGLAGGTQYF
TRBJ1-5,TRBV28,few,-,TGTGCTGGGATGAAAAGGCTAGGCAATCAGCCCCAGCATTTT,CAGMKRLGNQPQHF
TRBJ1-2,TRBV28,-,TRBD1,TGTGCCAGCAGTCCCTGGGACAGGGGTTCCTATGGCTACACCTTC,CASSPWDRGSYGYTF
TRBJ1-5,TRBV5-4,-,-,TGTGCCAGCACCCCCCGCTTAGTGGCCCAGCATTTT,CASTPRLVAQHF
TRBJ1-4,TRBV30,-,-,TGTGCCTGGAATCGGGCGGGTAGCGAATATCCTAAACTGTTTTTT,CAWNRAGSEYPKLFF
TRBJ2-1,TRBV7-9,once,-,TGTGCCAGCAGCACAGACCGATCCGCTTACAATGAGCAGTTCTTC,CASSTDRSAYNEQFF
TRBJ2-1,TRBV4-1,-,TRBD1,TGCGCCAGCAGCCAAGACCAGGGGGCGTTTTACAATGAGCAGTTCTTC,CASSQDQGAFYNEQFF